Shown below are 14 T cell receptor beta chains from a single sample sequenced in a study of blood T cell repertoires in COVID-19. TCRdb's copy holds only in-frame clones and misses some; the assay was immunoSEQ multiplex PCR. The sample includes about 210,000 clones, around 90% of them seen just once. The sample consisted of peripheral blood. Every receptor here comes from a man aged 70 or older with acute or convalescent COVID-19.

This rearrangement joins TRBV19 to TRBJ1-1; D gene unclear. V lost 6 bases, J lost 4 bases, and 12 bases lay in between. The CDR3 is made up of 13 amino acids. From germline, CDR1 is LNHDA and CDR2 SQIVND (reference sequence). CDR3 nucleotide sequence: TGTGCCAGTAGACAAGATTACCTCACTGAAGCTTTCTTT. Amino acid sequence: CASRQDYLTEAFF.

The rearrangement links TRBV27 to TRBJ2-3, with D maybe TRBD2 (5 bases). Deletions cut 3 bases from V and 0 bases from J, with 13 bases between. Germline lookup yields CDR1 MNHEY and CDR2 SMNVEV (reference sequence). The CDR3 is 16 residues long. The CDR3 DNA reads TGTGCCAGCAGTTTGGCAGCGGTGAAAAGCACAGATACGCAGTATTTT. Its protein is CASSLAAVKSTDTQYF.

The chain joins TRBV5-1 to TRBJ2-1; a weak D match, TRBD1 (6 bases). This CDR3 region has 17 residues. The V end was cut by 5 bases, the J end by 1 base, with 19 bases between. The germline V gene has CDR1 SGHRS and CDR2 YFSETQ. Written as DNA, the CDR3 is TGCGCCAGCAGATATGCCGGGACACCAAGTTCCTACAATGAGCAGTTCTTC. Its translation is CASRYAGTPSSYNEQFF.

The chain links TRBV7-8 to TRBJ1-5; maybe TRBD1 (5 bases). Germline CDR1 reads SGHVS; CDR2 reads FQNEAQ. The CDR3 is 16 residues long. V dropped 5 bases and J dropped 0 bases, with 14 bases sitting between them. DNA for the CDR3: TGTGCCAGCAGCCCGGGGGAGCAGCTTAGCAATCAGCCCCAGCATTTT. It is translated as CASSPGEQLSNQPQHF.

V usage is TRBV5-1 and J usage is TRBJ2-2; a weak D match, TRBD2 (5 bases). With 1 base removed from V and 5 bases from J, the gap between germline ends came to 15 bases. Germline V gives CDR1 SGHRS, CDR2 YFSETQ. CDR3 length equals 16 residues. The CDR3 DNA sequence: TGCGCCAGCAGCTTGCTAGCCCCTCTGGGTACCGGGGAGCTGTTTTTT. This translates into CASSLLAPLGTGELFF.

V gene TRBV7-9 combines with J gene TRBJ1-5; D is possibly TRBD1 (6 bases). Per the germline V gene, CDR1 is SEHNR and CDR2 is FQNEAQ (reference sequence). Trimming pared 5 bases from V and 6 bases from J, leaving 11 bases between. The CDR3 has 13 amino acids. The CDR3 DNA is TGTGCCAGCAGCCTATCAGGGGTTCAGCCCCAGCATTTT. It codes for CASSLSGVQPQHF.

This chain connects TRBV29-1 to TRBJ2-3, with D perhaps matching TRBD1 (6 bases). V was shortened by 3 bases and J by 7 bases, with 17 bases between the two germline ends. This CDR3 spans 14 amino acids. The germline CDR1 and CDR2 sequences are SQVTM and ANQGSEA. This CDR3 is CSVDQGLRVNTQYF. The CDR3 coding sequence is TGCAGCGTTGATCAGGGGCTTCGTGTAAATACGCAGTATTTT.

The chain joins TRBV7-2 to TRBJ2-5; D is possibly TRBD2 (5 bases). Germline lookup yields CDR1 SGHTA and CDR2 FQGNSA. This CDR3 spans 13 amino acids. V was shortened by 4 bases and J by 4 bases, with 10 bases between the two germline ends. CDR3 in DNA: TGTGCCAGCAGCTCGACTATCCGAGAGACCCAGTACTTC. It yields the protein CASSSTIRETQYF.

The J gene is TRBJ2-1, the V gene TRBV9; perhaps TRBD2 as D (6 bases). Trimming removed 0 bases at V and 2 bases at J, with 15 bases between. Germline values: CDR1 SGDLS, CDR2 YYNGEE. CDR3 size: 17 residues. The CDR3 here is CASSVGGSGNTYNEQFF. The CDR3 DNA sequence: TGTGCCAGCAGCGTAGGTGGTAGCGGTAACACCTACAATGAGCAGTTCTTC.

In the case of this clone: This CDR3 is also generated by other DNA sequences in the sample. In DNA, the CDR3 is TGTGCCAGCAGCCTACAGAACAATCAGCCCCAGCATTTT. The encoded protein is CASSLQNNQPQHF. The chain employs TRBV6-6 and TRBJ1-5; D not resolved. Germline V gene sequence: CDR1 MNHNY, CDR2 SVGAGI (reference sequence). Trimming cost V 6 bases and J 3 bases, with 9 bases left between them. The CDR3 covers 13 residues.

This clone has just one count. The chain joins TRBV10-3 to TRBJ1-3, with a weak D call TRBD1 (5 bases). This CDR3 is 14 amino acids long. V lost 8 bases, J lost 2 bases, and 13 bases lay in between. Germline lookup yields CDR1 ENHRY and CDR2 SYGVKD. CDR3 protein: CAIGPGRAGNTIYF. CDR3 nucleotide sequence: TGTGCCATCGGACCTGGCAGGGCTGGAAACACCATATATTTT.

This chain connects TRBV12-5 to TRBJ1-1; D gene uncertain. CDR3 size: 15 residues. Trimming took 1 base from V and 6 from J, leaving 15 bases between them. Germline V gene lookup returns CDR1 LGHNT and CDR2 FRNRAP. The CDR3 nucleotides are TGTGCTAGTGGTTTGGGAGGCCCCGGAGAAGCTGAAGCTTTCTTT. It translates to CASGLGGPGEAEAFF.

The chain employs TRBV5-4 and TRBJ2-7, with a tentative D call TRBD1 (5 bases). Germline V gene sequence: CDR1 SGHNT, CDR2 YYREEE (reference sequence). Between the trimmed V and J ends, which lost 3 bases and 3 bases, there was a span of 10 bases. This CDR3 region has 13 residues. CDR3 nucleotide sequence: TGTGCCAGCAGCTCCCCCCAGGGCTACGAGCAGTACTTC. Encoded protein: CASSSPQGYEQYF.

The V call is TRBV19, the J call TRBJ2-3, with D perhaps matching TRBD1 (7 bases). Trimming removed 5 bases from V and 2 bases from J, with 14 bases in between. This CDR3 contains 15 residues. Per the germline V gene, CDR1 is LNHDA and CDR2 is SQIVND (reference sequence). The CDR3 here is CASSAGQWNTDTQYF. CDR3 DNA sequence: TGTGCCAGTAGTGCGGGACAGTGGAACACAGATACGCAGTATTTT.